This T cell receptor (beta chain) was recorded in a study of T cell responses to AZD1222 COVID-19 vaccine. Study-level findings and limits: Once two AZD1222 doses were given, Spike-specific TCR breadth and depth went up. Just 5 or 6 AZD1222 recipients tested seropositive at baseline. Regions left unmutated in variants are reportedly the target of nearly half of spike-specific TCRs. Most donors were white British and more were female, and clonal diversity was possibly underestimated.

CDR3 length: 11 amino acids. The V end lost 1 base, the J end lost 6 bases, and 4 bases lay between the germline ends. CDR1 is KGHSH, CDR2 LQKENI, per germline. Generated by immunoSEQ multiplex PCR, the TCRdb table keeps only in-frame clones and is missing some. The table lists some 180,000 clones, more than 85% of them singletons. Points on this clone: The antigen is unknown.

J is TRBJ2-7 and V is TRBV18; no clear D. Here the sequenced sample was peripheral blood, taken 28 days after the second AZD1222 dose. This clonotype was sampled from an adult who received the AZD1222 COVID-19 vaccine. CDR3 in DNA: TGTGCCAGCTCACCACAAGGCGAGCAGTACTTC. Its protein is CASSPQGEQYF.